This T cell receptor beta chain comes out of a study of blood T cell repertoires in COVID-19. At the level of the study: Material from acute and convalescent COVID-19 was sourced from the United States, Italy and Spain. In each case, the material was cDNA or gDNA derived from T cells, B-cell-depleted T cells, or PBMCs.

From germline, CDR1 is MNHEY and CDR2 SVGAGI. The length of the CDR3 is 15 residues. J was trimmed by 7 bases and V by 6 bases; bases with no gene match: 9. In the authors' workflow: It was from reference gene primer amplification that nucleated cell counts were estimated. Sequencing was performed with immunoSEQ multiplex PCR; in TCRdb, only in-frame clones are kept and a portion is missing. The DNA gave D and trimming, while V, J and clone size come from that table. The sample holds about 110,000 clones, roughly 84% seen once. The origin of this receptor is a man aged 40-50 years with acute or convalescent COVID-19. V and J are TRBV6-5 and TRBJ2-1; 10 bases match TRBD2. The sample taken for sequencing was peripheral blood. CDR3 DNA sequence: TGTGCCAGCAGGTTACTAGCGGGGTCCGCGAATGAGCAGTTCTTC. It codes for CASRLLAGSANEQFF.